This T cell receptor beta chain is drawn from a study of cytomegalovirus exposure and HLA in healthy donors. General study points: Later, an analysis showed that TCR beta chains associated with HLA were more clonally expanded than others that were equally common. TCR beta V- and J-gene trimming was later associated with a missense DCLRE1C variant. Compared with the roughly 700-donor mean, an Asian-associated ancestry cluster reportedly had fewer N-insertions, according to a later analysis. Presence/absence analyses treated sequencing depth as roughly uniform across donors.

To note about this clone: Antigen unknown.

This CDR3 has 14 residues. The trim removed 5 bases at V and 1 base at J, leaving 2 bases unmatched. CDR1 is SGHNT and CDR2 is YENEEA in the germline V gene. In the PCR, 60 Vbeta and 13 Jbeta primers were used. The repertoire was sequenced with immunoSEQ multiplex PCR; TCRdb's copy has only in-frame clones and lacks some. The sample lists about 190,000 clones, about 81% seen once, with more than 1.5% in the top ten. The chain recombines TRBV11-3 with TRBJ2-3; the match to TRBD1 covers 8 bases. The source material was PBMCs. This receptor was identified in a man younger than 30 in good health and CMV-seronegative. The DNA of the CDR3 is TGTGCCAGCAGCCGGACAGGGCGCACAGATACGCAGTATTTT. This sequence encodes CASSRTGRTDTQYF.